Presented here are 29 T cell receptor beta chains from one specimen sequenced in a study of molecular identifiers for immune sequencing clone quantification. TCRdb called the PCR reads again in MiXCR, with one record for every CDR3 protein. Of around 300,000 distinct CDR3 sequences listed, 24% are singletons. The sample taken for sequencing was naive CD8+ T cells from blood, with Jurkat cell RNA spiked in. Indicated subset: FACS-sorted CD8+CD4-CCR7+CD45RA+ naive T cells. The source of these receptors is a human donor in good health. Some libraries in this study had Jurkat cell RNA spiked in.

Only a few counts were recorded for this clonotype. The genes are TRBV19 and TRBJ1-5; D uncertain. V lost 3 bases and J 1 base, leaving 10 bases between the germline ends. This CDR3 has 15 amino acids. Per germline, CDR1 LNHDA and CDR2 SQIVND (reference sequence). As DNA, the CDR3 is TGTGCCAGTAGTATTGGGTACCGAAGCAATCAGCCCCAGCATTTT. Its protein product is CASSIGYRSNQPQHF.

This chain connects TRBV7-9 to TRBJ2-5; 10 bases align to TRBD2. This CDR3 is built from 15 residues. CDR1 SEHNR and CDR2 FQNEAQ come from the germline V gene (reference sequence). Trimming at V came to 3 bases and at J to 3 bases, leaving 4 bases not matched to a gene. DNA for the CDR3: TGTGCCAGCAGCTTGGGACTAGCGTGGAAAGAGACCCAGTACTTC. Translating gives CASSLGLAWKETQYF.

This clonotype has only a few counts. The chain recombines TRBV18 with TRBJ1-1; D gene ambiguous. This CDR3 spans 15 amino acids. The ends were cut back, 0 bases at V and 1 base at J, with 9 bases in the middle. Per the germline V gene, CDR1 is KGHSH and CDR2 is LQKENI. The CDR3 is CASSPPPRPNTEAFF. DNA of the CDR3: TGTGCCAGCTCACCACCGCCCAGGCCGAACACTGAAGCTTTCTTT.

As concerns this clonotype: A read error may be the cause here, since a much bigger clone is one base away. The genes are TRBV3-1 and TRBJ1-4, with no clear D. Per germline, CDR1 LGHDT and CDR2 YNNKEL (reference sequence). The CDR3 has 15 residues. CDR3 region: CASSQEASTNEKLVF. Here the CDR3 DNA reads TGTGCCAGCAGCCAAGAAGCGTCAACTAATGAAAAACTGGTTTTT.

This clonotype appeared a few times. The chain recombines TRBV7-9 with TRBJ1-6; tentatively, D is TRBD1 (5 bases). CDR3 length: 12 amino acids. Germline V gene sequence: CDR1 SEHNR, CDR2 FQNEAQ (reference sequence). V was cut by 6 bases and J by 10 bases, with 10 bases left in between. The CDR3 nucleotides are TGTGCCAGCAGGGACATAGGATCACCCCTCCACTTT. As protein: CASRDIGSPLHF.

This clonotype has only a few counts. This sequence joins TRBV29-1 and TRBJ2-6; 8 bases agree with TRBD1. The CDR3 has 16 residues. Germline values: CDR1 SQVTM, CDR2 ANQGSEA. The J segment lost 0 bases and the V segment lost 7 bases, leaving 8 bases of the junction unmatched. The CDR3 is CSAQGQDYSGANVLTF. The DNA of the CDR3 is TGCAGCGCTCAGGGACAGGATTACTCTGGGGCCAACGTCCTGACTTTC. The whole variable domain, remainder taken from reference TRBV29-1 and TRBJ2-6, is SAVISQKPSRDICQRGTSLTIQCQVDSQVTMMFWYRQQPGQSLTLIATANQGSEATYESGFVIDKFPISRPNLTFSTLTVSNMSPEDSSIYLCSAQGQDYSGANVLTFGAGSRLTVL.

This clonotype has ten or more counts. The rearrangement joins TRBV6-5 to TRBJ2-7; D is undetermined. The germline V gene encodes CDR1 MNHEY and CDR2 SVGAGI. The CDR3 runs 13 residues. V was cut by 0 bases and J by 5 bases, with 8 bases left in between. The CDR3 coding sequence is TGTGCCAGCAGTTACTCGCTGGGAAACGAGCAGTACTTC. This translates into CASSYSLGNEQYF.

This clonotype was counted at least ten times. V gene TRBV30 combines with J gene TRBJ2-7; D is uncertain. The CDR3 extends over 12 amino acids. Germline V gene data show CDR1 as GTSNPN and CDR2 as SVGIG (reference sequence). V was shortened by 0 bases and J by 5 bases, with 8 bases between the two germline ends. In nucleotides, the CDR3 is TGTGCCTGGAGTGTACTGTCGGACGAGCAGTACTTC. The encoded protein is CAWSVLSDEQYF.

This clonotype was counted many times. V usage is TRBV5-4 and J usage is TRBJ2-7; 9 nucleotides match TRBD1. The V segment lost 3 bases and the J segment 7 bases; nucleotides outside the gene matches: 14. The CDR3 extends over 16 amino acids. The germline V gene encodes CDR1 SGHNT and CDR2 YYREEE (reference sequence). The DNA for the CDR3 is TGTGCCAGCAGCTACTCCCCCCGGGACAGGGTGGATGAGCAGTACTTC. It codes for CASSYSPRDRVDEQYF.

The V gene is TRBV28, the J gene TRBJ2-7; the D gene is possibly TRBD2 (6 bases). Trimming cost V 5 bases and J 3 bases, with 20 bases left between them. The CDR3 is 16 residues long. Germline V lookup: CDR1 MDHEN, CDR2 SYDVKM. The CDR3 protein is CASSPISVGLFYEQYF. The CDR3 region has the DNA TGTGCCAGCAGTCCCATATCAGTGGGACTGTTCTACGAGCAGTACTTC. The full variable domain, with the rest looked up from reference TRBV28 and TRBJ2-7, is DVKVTQSSRYLVKRTGEKVFLECVQDMDHENMFWYRQDPGLGLRLIYFSYDVKMKEKGDIPEGYSVSREKKERFSLILESASTNQTSMYLCASSPISVGLFYEQYFGPGTRLTVT.

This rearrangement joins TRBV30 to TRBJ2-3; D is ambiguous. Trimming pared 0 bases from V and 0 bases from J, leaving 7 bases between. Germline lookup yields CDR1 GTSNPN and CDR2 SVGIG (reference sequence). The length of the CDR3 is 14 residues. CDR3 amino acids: CAWSVLSSTDTQYF. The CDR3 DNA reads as TGTGCCTGGAGTGTACTTAGTAGCACAGATACGCAGTATTTT.

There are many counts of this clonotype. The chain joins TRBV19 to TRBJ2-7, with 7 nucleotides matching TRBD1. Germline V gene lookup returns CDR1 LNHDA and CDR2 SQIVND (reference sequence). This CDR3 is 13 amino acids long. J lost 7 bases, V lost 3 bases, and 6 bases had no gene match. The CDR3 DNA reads TGTGCCAGTAGTATGACAGGGCCCTGGGAGCAGTACTTC. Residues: CASSMTGPWEQYF. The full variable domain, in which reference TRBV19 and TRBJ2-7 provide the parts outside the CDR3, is DGGITQSPKYLFRKEGQNVTLSCEQNLNHDAMYWYRQDPGQGLRLIYYSQIVNDFQKGDIAEGYSVSREKKESFPLTVTSAQKNPTAFYLCASSMTGPWEQYFGPGTRLTVT.

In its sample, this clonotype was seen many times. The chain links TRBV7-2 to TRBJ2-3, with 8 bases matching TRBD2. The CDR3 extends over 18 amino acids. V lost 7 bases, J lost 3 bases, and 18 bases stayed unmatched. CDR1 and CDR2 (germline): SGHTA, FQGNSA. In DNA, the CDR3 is TGTGCCAGCAACAACAAACGAATAGCGGGAAGCCCGACAGATACGCAGTATTTT. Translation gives CASNNKRIAGSPTDTQYF.

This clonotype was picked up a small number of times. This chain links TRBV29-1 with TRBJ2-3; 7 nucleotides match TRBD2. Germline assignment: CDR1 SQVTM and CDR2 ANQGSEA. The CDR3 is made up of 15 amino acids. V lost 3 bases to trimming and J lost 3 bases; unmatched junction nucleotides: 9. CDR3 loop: CSVELAGDRTDTQYF. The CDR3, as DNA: TGCAGCGTTGAGCTGGCGGGAGATAGAACAGATACGCAGTATTTT.

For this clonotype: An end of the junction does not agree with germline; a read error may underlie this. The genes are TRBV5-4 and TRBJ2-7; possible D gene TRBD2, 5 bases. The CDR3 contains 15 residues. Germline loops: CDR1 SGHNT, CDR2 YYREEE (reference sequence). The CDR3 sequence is CAGSLRGGGLGEQYF. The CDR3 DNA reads TGTGCCGGCAGCTTGCGAGGAGGTGGGCTCGGCGAGCAGTACTTC.

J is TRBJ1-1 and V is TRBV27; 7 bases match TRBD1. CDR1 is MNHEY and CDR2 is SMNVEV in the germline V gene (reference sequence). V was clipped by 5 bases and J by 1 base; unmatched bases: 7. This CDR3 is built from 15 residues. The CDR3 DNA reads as TGTGCCAGCAGTCTAGGGACAGCCCCGAACACTGAAGCTTTCTTT. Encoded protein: CASSLGTAPNTEAFF.

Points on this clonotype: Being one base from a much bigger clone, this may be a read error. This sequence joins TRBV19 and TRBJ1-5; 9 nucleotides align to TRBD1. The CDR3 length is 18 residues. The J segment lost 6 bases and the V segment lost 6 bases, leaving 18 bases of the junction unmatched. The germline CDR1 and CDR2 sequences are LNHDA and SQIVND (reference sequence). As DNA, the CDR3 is TGTGCCAGTAGCCCTATTCATCCGGACAGGGGTCCCGGTCAGCCCCAGCATTTT. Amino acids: CASSPIHPDRGPGQPQHF.

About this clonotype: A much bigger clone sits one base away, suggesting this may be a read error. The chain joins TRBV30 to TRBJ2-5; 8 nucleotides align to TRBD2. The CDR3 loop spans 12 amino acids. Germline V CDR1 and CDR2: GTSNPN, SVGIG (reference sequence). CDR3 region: CAWSGREETPYF. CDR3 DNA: TGTGCCTGGAGCGGGAGGGAGGAGACCCCGTACTTC.

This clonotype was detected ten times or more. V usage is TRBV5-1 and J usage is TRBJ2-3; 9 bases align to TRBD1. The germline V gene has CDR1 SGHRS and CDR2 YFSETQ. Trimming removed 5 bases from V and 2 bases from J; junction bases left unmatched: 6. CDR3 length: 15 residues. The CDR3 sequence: CASRDRGLVTDTQYF. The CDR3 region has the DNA TGCGCCAGCAGGGACAGGGGTTTGGTCACAGATACGCAGTATTTT. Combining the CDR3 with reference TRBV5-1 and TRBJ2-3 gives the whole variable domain KAGVTQTPRYLIKTRGQQVTLSCSPISGHRSVSWYQQTPGQGLQFLFEYFSETQRNKGNFPGRFSGRQFSNSRSEMNVSTLELGDSALYLCASRDRGLVTDTQYFGPGTRLTVL.

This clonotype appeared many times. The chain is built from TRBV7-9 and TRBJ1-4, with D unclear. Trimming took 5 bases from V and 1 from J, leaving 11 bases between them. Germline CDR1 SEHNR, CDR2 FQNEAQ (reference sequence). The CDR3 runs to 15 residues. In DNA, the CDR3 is TGTGCCAGCAGCCCCCGACTCGAAACTAATGAAAAACTGTTTTTT. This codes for CASSPRLETNEKLFF.

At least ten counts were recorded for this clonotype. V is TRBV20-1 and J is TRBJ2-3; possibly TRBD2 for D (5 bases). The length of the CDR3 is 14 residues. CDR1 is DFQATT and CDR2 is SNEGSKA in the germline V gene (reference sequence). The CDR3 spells CTPWASPSGDTQYF. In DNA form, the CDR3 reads TGCACCCCTTGGGCTAGCCCGAGCGGAGATACGCAGTATTTT.

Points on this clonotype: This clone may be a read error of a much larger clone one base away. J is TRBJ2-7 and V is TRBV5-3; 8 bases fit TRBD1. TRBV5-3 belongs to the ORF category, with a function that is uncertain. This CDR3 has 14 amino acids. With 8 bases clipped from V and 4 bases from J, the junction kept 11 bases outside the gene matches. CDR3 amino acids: CASGLDGQGYEQYF. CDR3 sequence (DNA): TGTGCCAGCGGCTTGGATGGACAGGGTTACGAGCAGTACTTC.

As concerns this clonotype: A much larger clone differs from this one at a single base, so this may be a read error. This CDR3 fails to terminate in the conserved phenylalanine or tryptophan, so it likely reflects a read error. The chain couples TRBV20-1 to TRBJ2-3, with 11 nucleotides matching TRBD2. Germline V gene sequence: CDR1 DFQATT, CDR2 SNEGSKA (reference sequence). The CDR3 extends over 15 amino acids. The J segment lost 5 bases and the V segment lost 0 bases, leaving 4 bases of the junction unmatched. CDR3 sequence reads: CSARDGLAGGDTQYS. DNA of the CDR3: TGCAGTGCTAGAGATGGCCTAGCGGGAGGAGATACGCAGTATTCT.

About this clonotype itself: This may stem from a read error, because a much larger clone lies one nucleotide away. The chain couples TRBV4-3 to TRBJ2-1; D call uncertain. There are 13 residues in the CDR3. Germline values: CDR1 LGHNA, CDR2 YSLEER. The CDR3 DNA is TGCGCCAGCAGCCAGGGGTTATACAATGAGAAGTTCTTC. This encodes CASSQGLYNEKFF.

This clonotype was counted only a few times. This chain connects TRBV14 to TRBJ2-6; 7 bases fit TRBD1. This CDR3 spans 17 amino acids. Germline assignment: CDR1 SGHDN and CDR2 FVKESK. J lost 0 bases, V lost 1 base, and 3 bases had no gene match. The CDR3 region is CASSQGGQNSGANVLTF. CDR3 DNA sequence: TGTGCCAGCAGCCAAGGGGGACAGAACTCTGGGGCCAACGTCCTGACTTTC. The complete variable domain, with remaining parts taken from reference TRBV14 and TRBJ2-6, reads EAGVTQFPSHSVIEKGQTVTLRCDPISGHDNLYWYRRVMGKEIKFLLHFVKESKQDESGMPNNRFLAERTGGTYSTLKVQPAELEDSGVYFCASSQGGQNSGANVLTFGAGSRLTVL.

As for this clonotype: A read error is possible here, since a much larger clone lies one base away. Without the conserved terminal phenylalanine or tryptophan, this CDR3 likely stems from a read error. The CDR3 DNA reads as TGTGCCTGGAGTGTGGCGACACACCTCGAGCAGTACTCC. This encodes CAWSVATHLEQYS. The rearrangement uses TRBV30 and TRBJ2-7; unclear D gene. V dropped 0 bases and J dropped 6 bases, with 12 bases sitting between them. The CDR3 is 13 residues long. From germline, CDR1 is GTSNPN and CDR2 SVGIG (reference sequence).

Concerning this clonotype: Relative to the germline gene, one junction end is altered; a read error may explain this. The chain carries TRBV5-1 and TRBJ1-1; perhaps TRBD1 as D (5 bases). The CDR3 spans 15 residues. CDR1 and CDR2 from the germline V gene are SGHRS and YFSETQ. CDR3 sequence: CASSLGGGSVTEAFF. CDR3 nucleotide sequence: TGCGCCAGCAGCTTGGGCGGGGGGTCGGTCACTGAAGCCTTCTTT.

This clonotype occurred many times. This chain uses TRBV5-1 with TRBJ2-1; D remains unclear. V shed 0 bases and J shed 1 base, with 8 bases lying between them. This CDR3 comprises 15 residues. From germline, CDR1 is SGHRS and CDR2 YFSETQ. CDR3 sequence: CASSLERRSYNEQFF. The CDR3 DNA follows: TGCGCCAGCAGCTTGGAAAGACGGTCCTACAATGAGCAGTTCTTC.

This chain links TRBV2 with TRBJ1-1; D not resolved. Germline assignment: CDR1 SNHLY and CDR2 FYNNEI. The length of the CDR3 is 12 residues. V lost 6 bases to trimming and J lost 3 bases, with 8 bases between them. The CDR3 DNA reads TGTGCCAGCAGGAAGGGCCACACTGAAGCTTTCTTT. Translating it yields CASRKGHTEAFF.